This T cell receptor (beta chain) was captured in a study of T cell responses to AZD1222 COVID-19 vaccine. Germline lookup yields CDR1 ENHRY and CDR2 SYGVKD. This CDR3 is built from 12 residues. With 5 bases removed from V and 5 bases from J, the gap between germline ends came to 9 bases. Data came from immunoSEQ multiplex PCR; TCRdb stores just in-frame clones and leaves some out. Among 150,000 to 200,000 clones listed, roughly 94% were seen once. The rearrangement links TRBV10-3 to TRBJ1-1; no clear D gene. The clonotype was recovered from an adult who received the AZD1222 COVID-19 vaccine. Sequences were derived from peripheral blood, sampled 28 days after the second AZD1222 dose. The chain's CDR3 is CAISLDSTEAFF. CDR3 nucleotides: TGTGCCATCAGTCTCGACTCTACTGAAGCTTTCTTT.